The 20 T cell receptor beta chains below come from one sample, sequenced in a study of blood T cell repertoires in COVID-19. Sequencing used immunoSEQ multiplex PCR; TCRdb keeps in-frame clones, though not all of them. The repertoire has some 270,000 clones, around nine tenths of them found once; the top ten carry about 2.9%. Material for sequencing was PBMCs or T cells enriched from blood (not recorded which). These receptors came from a woman aged 40 to 50 who had been exposed to COVID-19.

The rearrangement joins TRBV5-4 to TRBJ2-3; 8 bases are shared with TRBD2. The length of the CDR3 is 16 residues. The ends lost 2 bases at V and 0 bases at J; junction bases unmatched: 5. From germline, CDR1 is SGHNT and CDR2 YYREEE (reference sequence). DNA of the CDR3: TGTGCCAGCAGCTTCCCGGGCGGGGGGAGCACAGATACGCAGTATTTT. It is translated as CASSFPGGGSTDTQYF.

This clone was detected a few times. The chain combines TRBV24-1 with TRBJ2-1, with D perhaps matching TRBD2 (6 bases). The CDR3 totals 14 residues. The V end lost 5 bases, the J end lost 4 bases, and 11 bases lay between the germline ends. Germline V gene data show CDR1 as KGHDR and CDR2 as SFDVKD. The CDR3 protein is CATSAHGTYNEQFF. The CDR3 nucleotides read TGTGCCACCAGTGCCCACGGGACTTACAATGAGCAGTTCTTC.

This clone was found once. V and J are TRBV4-3 and TRBJ1-1, with D unresolved. The V end lost 4 bases, the J end lost 1 base, and 22 bases lay between the germline ends. Germline V lookup: CDR1 LGHNA, CDR2 YSLEER. This CDR3 region has 18 residues. This chain's CDR3 is CASSPRLTSERKNTEAFF. DNA of the CDR3: TGCGCCAGCAGCCCGCGGCTCACGTCAGAAAGGAAGAACACTGAAGCTTTCTTT.

The rearrangement uses TRBV25-1 and TRBJ1-2; possibly TRBD1 for D (5 bases). V was trimmed by 3 bases and J by 5 bases, leaving 10 bases between them. The CDR3 totals 13 residues. In germline, CDR1 is MGHDK, CDR2 SYGVNS. CDR3 DNA: TGTGCCAGCAGTGACCCTGGGGGGTATGGCTACACCTTC. As protein: CASSDPGGYGYTF.

The J gene is TRBJ1-2, the V gene TRBV20-1, with 8 bases aligning to TRBD1. There are 15 residues in the CDR3. J lost 2 bases, V lost 3 bases, and 8 bases had no gene match. Germline CDR1 is DFQATT and CDR2 is SNEGSKA (reference sequence). The CDR3 sequence: CSASGTGAGNYGYTF. The CDR3 DNA follows: TGCAGTGCTAGTGGGACAGGTGCAGGGAACTATGGCTACACCTTC.

This rearrangement joins TRBV12-5 to TRBJ2-5; the match to TRBD2 covers 7 bases. Trimming at V came to 8 bases and at J to 5 bases, leaving 11 bases not matched to a gene. Germline CDR1 and CDR2: LGHNT and FRNRAP. CDR3 length equals 14 residues. CDR3 amino acids: CASSGTYGWETQYF. CDR3 nucleotide sequence: TGTGCTAGTAGCGGGACGTACGGTTGGGAGACCCAGTACTTC. The full variable domain, in which reference TRBV12-5 and TRBJ2-5 provide the parts outside the CDR3, is DARVTQTPRHKVTEMGQEVTMRCQPILGHNTVFWYRQTMMQGLELLAYFRNRAPLDDSGMPKDRFSAEMPDATLATLKIQPSEPRDSAVYFCASSGTYGWETQYFGPGTRLLVL.

The J gene is TRBJ2-1, the V gene TRBV3-1 (or the pseudogene TRBV3-2); 9 positions match TRBD2. The CDR3 runs 17 residues. Germline values: CDR1 LGHDT, CDR2 YNNKEL (reference sequence). The junction had 11 bases not matched to a gene; V was cut back by 0 bases and J by 8 bases. The CDR3 nucleotides are TGTGCCAGCAGCCAAGATGAAATAGGGACTAGCTCGGATGAGCAGTTCTTC. It specifies CASSQDEIGTSSDEQFF.

This chain connects TRBV7-9 to TRBJ1-3; no clear D. V was clipped by 1 base and J by 2 bases, with 6 bases between them. The CDR3 has 14 residues. CDR1 and CDR2 (germline): SEHNR, FQNEAQ (reference sequence). CDR3 sequence: CASSLGVAGNTIYF. The DNA of the CDR3 is TGTGCCAGCAGCTTAGGAGTTGCTGGAAACACCATATATTTT. The full variable domain, in which reference TRBV7-9 and TRBJ1-3 provide the parts outside the CDR3, is DTGVSQNPRHKITKRGQNVTFRCDPISEHNRLYWYRQTLGQGPEFLTYFQNEAQLEKSRLLSDRFSAERPKGSFSTLEIQRTEQGDSAMYLCASSLGVAGNTIYFGEGSWLTVV.

The chain carries TRBV7-3 and TRBJ1-3; D unresolved. The V end was cut by 4 bases, the J end by 8 bases, with 9 bases between. Germline V lookup: CDR1 SGHTA, CDR2 FQGTGA. CDR3 length equals 12 residues. The CDR3: CASSSSGDTIYF. The CDR3 bases are TGTGCCAGCAGCTCTTCGGGAGACACCATATATTTT.

This clone is a singleton in its sample. The chain couples TRBV2 to TRBJ2-2, with 7 bases identical to TRBD1. CDR1 and CDR2 from the germline V gene are SNHLY and FYNNEI. The CDR3 consists of 13 residues. Unmatched junction bases numbered 1, after V lost 6 bases and J lost 3 bases. CDR3 in DNA: TGTGCCAGCAGAGGGGGCCACACCGGGGAGCTGTTTTTT. The encoded protein is CASRGGHTGELFF.

The rearrangement uses TRBV7-8 and TRBJ1-6; D ambiguous. This CDR3 contains 16 residues. Germline V gene sequence: CDR1 SGHVS, CDR2 FQNEAQ. V dropped 7 bases and J dropped 3 bases, with 16 bases sitting between them. CDR3 DNA: TGTGCCAGCACCTTGATGGTAGTAAACTATAATTCACCCCTCCACTTT. Protein product: CASTLMVVNYNSPLHF.

This rearrangement joins TRBV4-2 to TRBJ2-3; a weak D match, TRBD1 (6 bases). V lost 4 bases, J lost 2 bases, and 13 bases lay in between. The length of the CDR3 is 15 residues. CDR1 is LGHNA and CDR2 is YNFKEQ in the germline V gene. The CDR3 DNA reads TGTGCCAGCAGCCCGGCACAGGGCGACACAGATACGCAGTATTTT. Amino acids: CASSPAQGDTDTQYF.

The rearrangement links TRBV25-1 to TRBJ2-1, with a possible D match to TRBD1 (5 bases). Deletions cut 6 bases from V and 5 bases from J, with 14 bases between. The germline gives CDR1 MGHDK, CDR2 SYGVNS. The CDR3 runs to 14 residues. Here the CDR3 reads CASRQVTGDNEQFF. In nucleotides, the CDR3 is TGTGCCAGCAGACAGGTGACTGGGGACAATGAGCAGTTCTTC. Together with reference TRBV25-1 and TRBJ2-1, the CDR3 gives the full variable domain: EADIYQTPRYLVIGTGKKITLECSQTMGHDKMYWYQQDPGMELHLIHYSYGVNSTEKGDLSSESTVSRIRTEHFPLTLESARPSHTSQYLCASRQVTGDNEQFFGPGTRLTVL.

The chain joins TRBV7-9 to TRBJ2-1; 8 nucleotides align to TRBD2. V lost 4 bases and J lost 7; bases outside the gene matches: 6. The CDR3 length is 14 residues. Germline CDR1 SEHNR, CDR2 FQNEAQ (reference sequence). The CDR3 DNA reads as TGTGCCAGCAGCTCCGAGGGACTAGGGAATGAGCAGTTCTTC. It translates to CASSSEGLGNEQFF. Using reference TRBV7-9 and TRBJ2-1 for the parts outside the CDR3, the full variable domain is DTGVSQNPRHKITKRGQNVTFRCDPISEHNRLYWYRQTLGQGPEFLTYFQNEAQLEKSRLLSDRFSAERPKGSFSTLEIQRTEQGDSAMYLCASSSEGLGNEQFFGPGTRLTVL.

This sequence joins TRBV25-1 and TRBJ2-1; TRBD1 matches 7 bases. The CDR3 is 13 residues long. V lost 6 bases and J lost 8; bases outside the gene matches: 7. Germline CDR1 MGHDK, CDR2 SYGVNS. CDR3 nucleotides: TGTGCCAGCAGGGGACAGCCTGGCTATGAGCAGTTCTTC. It is translated as CASRGQPGYEQFF.

This chain links TRBV19 with TRBJ2-3; D remains unclear. V was trimmed by 1 base and J by 2 bases, leaving 7 bases between them. Per germline, CDR1 LNHDA and CDR2 SQIVND (reference sequence). The CDR3 loop spans 14 amino acids. CDR3 amino acids: CASSIVQYTDTQYF. The CDR3 nucleotides are TGTGCCAGTAGTATAGTCCAGTACACAGATACGCAGTATTTT. Together with reference TRBV19 and TRBJ2-3, the CDR3 gives the full variable domain: DGGITQSPKYLFRKEGQNVTLSCEQNLNHDAMYWYRQDPGQGLRLIYYSQIVNDFQKGDIAEGYSVSREKKESFPLTVTSAQKNPTAFYLCASSIVQYTDTQYFGPGTRLTVL.

This chain uses TRBV14 with TRBJ2-1; 9 nucleotides line up with TRBD2. Germline V gene lookup returns CDR1 SGHDN and CDR2 FVKESK. The CDR3 length is 18 residues. The ends lost 0 bases at V and 3 bases at J; junction bases unmatched: 9. CDR3: CASSQDDVGLAYYNEQFF. Written as DNA, the CDR3 is TGTGCCAGCAGCCAAGACGATGTCGGACTAGCGTACTACAATGAGCAGTTCTTC. Using reference TRBV14 and TRBJ2-1 for the parts outside the CDR3, the full variable domain is EAGVTQFPSHSVIEKGQTVTLRCDPISGHDNLYWYRRVMGKEIKFLLHFVKESKQDESGMPNNRFLAERTGGTYSTLKVQPAELEDSGVYFCASSQDDVGLAYYNEQFFGPGTRLTVL.

The chain carries TRBV24-1 and TRBJ2-1; the match to TRBD2 covers 7 bases. The ends lost 4 bases at V and 9 bases at J; junction bases unmatched: 11. CDR1 is KGHDR and CDR2 is SFDVKD in the germline V gene. This CDR3 is 15 amino acids long. The CDR3 spells CATSDQAGLRGEQFF. The DNA of the CDR3 is TGTGCCACCAGTGACCAAGCGGGACTTAGGGGTGAGCAGTTCTTC.

This clone was observed a single time. The rearrangement links TRBV7-9 to TRBJ2-4; 16 bases align to TRBD2. The junction had 6 bases not matched to a gene; V was cut back by 4 bases and J by 9 bases. Per the germline V gene, CDR1 is SEHNR and CDR2 is FQNEAQ (reference sequence). This CDR3 region has 16 residues. The CDR3: CASSWGLAGGSSIQYF. CDR3 nucleotide sequence: TGTGCCAGCAGCTGGGGACTAGCGGGAGGGAGCAGCATTCAGTACTTC.

The chain uses TRBV28 and TRBJ1-2; the D is unclear. Per germline, CDR1 MDHEN and CDR2 SYDVKM. CDR3 length equals 12 residues. Trimming took 2 bases from V and 6 from J, leaving 7 bases between them. CDR3 nucleotide sequence: TGTGCCAGCAGTTTACAGGTGGATGGCTACACCTTC. The encoded protein is CASSLQVDGYTF.